These 4 T cell receptor beta chains were sequenced from one sample in a study of early T cells in non-severe SARS-CoV-2 infection. TCRdb ran MiXCR on the 5' RACE reads and lists one entry per CDR3 protein. This repertoire shows 64,000 or so distinct CDR3 sequences, approximately 11% found once; its top ten account for 2.9%. Sequenced material: whole blood, taken at baseline. The receptors were gathered from an adult who was a healthcare worker with PCR-confirmed SARS-CoV-2 infection or an uninfected control (not recorded which).

The V call is TRBV5-6, the J call TRBJ1-1; D gene unclear. Trimming pared 1 base from V and 4 bases from J, leaving 8 bases between. CDR3 length: 13 residues. CDR1 and CDR2 (germline): SGHDT, YYEEEE. The CDR3 DNA is TGTGCCAGCAGCTTGAACTTTTTCACTGAAGCTTTCTTT. This codes for CASSLNFFTEAFF.

The chain is built from TRBV5-1 and TRBJ2-7; 10 nucleotides align to TRBD2. The V and J ends lost 5 bases and 3 bases, in that order; junction bases with no gene match: 8. Germline V gene lookup returns CDR1 SGHRS and CDR2 YFSETQ. The CDR3 covers 15 residues. The CDR3 sequence: CASRLAGGFNYEQYF. The CDR3 coding sequence is TGCGCCAGCAGATTAGCGGGGGGATTTAACTACGAGCAGTACTTC.

The sample holds many counts of this clonotype. The V and J genes are TRBV13 and TRBJ1-1, with a weak D call TRBD1 (6 bases). CDR3 length: 14 residues. Per germline, CDR1 PRHDT and CDR2 FYEKMQ (reference sequence). Trimming left V 3 bases short and J 2 bases short, with 10 bases between. CDR3 in amino acids: CASSFGTSNTEAFF. In nucleotides, the CDR3 is TGTGCCAGCAGCTTTGGGACATCCAACACTGAAGCTTTCTTT.

The V and J genes are TRBV5-1 and TRBJ1-1, with D possibly being TRBD1 (5 bases). The germline gives CDR1 SGHRS, CDR2 YFSETQ. The ends were cut back, 4 bases at V and 8 bases at J, with 12 bases in the middle. The CDR3 covers 12 residues. This chain's CDR3 is CASSVDRGEAFF. CDR3 nucleotide sequence: TGCGCCAGCAGCGTAGACCGGGGGGAAGCTTTCTTT.